One sample yielded the 20 T cell receptor beta chains listed below, sequenced in a study of T-cell memory formation after mild COVID-19. From the 5' RACE reads, TCRdb called clonotypes with MiXCR, one entry per CDR3 protein. The sample records about 450,000 distinct CDR3 sequences, around a quarter being singletons. Sample: PBMCs or a T cell subset sorted from them (not recorded which). The receptors here all came from an adult woman who had mild COVID-19 (a few samples of this study predate the infection). Cell type and time point are not known.

This clonotype occurred many times. V and J are TRBV5-1 and TRBJ1-1; 8 nucleotides match TRBD1. Germline trimming cut 0 bases from V and 3 bases from J; bases unmatched to any gene: 10. The CDR3 spans 17 residues. Germline values: CDR1 SGHRS, CDR2 YFSETQ. CDR3 coding DNA: TGCGCCAGCAGCTTGGGTTTGGGGACAGGCGTCCACACTGAAGCTTTCTTT. It is translated as CASSLGLGTGVHTEAFF.

This clonotype was picked up a small number of times. The CDR3 nucleotides are TGTGCCAGCAGCTTAGCGCTGGGACAGGGTCAGTACTCACCCCTCCACTTT. It specifies CASSLALGQGQYSPLHF. This chain joins TRBV7-9 and TRBJ1-6; 9 positions agree with TRBD1. Germline lookup yields CDR1 SEHNR and CDR2 FQNEAQ (reference sequence). This CDR3 comprises 17 residues. Trimming cost V 0 bases and J 10 bases; bases outside gene matches: 10.

This chain joins TRBV12-3 or TRBV12-4 and TRBJ2-7, with D uncertain. The CDR3 spans 13 residues. Trimming stripped 6 bases from V and 6 bases from J, with 15 bases between. Written as DNA, the CDR3 is TGTGCCAGCAGCCCCTCCCGGCTGCCCGAGCAGTACTTC. Protein: CASSPSRLPEQYF.

The chain joins TRBV12-3 or TRBV12-4 to TRBJ1-2; D possibly corresponds to TRBD1 (6 bases). CDR3 length: 15 amino acids. Trimming took 6 bases from V and 4 from J, leaving 18 bases between them. The CDR3 is CASRTQGSHVYGYTF. The CDR3 region has the DNA TGTGCCAGCAGAACACAGGGTAGTCACGTCTATGGCTACACCTTC.

The V and J genes are TRBV5-1 and TRBJ1-2; 8 bases align to TRBD1. The CDR3 is 15 residues long. Per the germline V gene, CDR1 is SGHRS and CDR2 is YFSETQ. J lost 6 bases, V lost 0 bases, and 7 bases had no gene match. The CDR3 region is CASSLDGQGFDGYTF. DNA of the CDR3: TGCGCCAGCAGCTTGGATGGACAGGGTTTTGATGGCTACACCTTC.

This clonotype was found a few times. V usage is TRBV4-1 and J usage is TRBJ1-2; 10 bases align to TRBD1. The germline V gene has CDR1 MGHRA and CDR2 YSYEKL. This CDR3 region has 16 residues. The J segment lost 7 bases and the V segment lost 0 bases, leaving 8 bases of the junction unmatched. CDR3 coding DNA: TGCGCCAGCAGCCAAGACGGACAGGGACAGGGGTTTGGCTACACCTTC. Translation gives CASSQDGQGQGFGYTF.

This rearrangement joins TRBV6-5 to TRBJ1-2; D might be TRBD1 (5 bases). The CDR3 consists of 17 residues. Trimming removed 10 bases at V and 0 bases at J, with 24 bases between. In germline, CDR1 is MNHEY, CDR2 SVGAGI. The CDR3 bases are TGTGCCACCAGAAGCAACGGGGACCGCTTCGCTAACTATGGCTACACCTTC. Residues: CATRSNGDRFANYGYTF.

The rearrangement joins TRBV29-1 to TRBJ1-2, with TRBD1 matching over 7 bases. CDR3 length: 13 amino acids. CDR1 is SQVTM and CDR2 is ANQGSEA in the germline V gene. The V and J ends lost 6 bases and 5 bases, in that order; junction bases with no gene match: 9. The CDR3: CSVGLTGTYGYTF. CDR3 DNA: TGCAGCGTCGGTTTGACAGGGACATATGGCTACACCTTC.

This clonotype was found many times. This CDR3 reads CSAREDSTDTQYF. CDR3 coding DNA: TGCAGTGCTAGAGAGGACAGCACAGATACGCAGTATTTT. This chain links TRBV20-1 with TRBJ2-3; D uncertain. This CDR3 is built from 13 residues. The germline V and J ends were trimmed by 0 bases and 0 bases, with 4 bases remaining between them. The germline V gene has CDR1 DFQATT and CDR2 SNEGSKA (reference sequence).

This clonotype was counted between two and nine times. J is TRBJ1-1 and V is TRBV6-5; D not certain. Per the germline V gene, CDR1 is MNHEY and CDR2 is SVGAGI. The length of the CDR3 is 13 residues. V was shortened by 4 bases and J by 1 base, with 7 bases between the two germline ends. The chain's CDR3 is CASSFTENTEAFF. CDR3 DNA sequence: TGTGCCAGCAGTTTCACAGAGAACACTGAAGCTTTCTTT.

This clonotype was seen only a few times. The chain carries TRBV24-1 and TRBJ1-2; weak D call: TRBD1 (5 bases). Germline V lookup: CDR1 KGHDR, CDR2 SFDVKD. Between the trimmed V and J ends, which lost 5 bases and 10 bases, there was a span of 19 bases. The CDR3 runs to 14 residues. CDR3 sequence: CATSVDGARTVYTF. CDR3 sequence (DNA): TGTGCCACCAGTGTTGATGGGGCGCGAACGGTCTACACCTTC.

In nucleotides, the CDR3 is TGTGCCAGCAGTTGGACAGGGCGGGGCTACACCTTC. This codes for CASSWTGRGYTF. V usage is TRBV12-3 or TRBV12-4 and J usage is TRBJ1-2; the match to TRBD1 covers 8 bases. V was clipped by 4 bases and J by 8 bases; unmatched bases: 3. This CDR3 comprises 12 residues.

This chain connects TRBV7-2 to TRBJ2-5; TRBD2 is a possible D gene (5 bases). Trimming left V 0 bases short and J 5 bases short, with 16 bases between. This CDR3 comprises 16 residues. The germline V gene has CDR1 SGHTA and CDR2 FQGNSA. DNA of the CDR3: TGTGCCAGCAGCTTAGCGAAGGCGGGTAGCTGGGAGACCCAGTACTTC. Its translation: CASSLAKAGSWETQYF.

This sequence joins TRBV6-6 and TRBJ1-4, with 7 bases that match TRBD1. V lost 0 bases, J lost 4 bases, and 2 bases stayed unmatched. Germline V lookup: CDR1 MNHNY, CDR2 SVGAGI (reference sequence). The CDR3 runs to 15 residues. CDR3 sequence reads: CASSYSGGGNEKLFF. As DNA, the CDR3 is TGTGCCAGCAGTTACTCAGGGGGCGGTAATGAAAAACTGTTTTTT.

This clonotype was recorded a few times. V usage is TRBV5-1 and J usage is TRBJ2-3, with TRBD2 as a possible D gene (5 bases). The CDR3 is 15 residues long. Germline V CDR1 and CDR2: SGHRS, YFSETQ. The ends were cut back, 0 bases at V and 4 bases at J, with 12 bases in the middle. The DNA for the CDR3 is TGCGCCAGCAGCTTGGCCTCTAGCAAGGCAGATACGCAGTATTTT. Amino acid sequence: CASSLASSKADTQYF.

The count of this clonotype is one. This chain links TRBV11-2 with TRBJ1-2; 7 nucleotides line up with TRBD1. Trimming at V came to 5 bases and at J to 8 bases, leaving 8 bases not matched to a gene. The germline CDR1 and CDR2 sequences are SGHAT and FQNNGV. The CDR3 totals 13 residues. This chain's CDR3 is CASSETGRWGYTF. In DNA, the CDR3 is TGTGCCAGCAGCGAGACAGGGCGATGGGGCTACACCTTC.

The chain has TRBV12-3 or TRBV12-4 and TRBJ1-6, with D perhaps matching TRBD1 (5 bases). The CDR3 is 14 amino acids. The germline V and J ends were trimmed by 10 bases and 6 bases, with 16 bases remaining between them. The CDR3 region has the DNA TGTGCCACTAAGTTGGACACCTTTAATTCACCCCTCCACTTT. Translated, it gives CATKLDTFNSPLHF.

This clonotype was found a few times. The rearrangement links TRBV12-3 or TRBV12-4 to TRBJ2-7; perhaps TRBD2 as D (5 bases). The ends were cut back, 4 bases at V and 2 bases at J, with 12 bases in the middle. The CDR3 is made up of 14 amino acids. The CDR3 DNA reads as TGTGCCAGCAGTTCCACCGCCGGGACCTACGAGCAGTACTTC. Its translation is CASSSTAGTYEQYF.

The rearrangement joins TRBV3-1 to TRBJ2-5, with TRBD2 matching 13 bases. V shed 4 bases and J 5 bases; nucleotides not matched to a gene: 7. The CDR3 totals 16 residues. CDR1 and CDR2 from the germline V gene are LGHDT and YNNKEL (reference sequence). CDR3 sequence (DNA): TGTGCCAGCAGCCGGAGGACTAGCGGGAGATCGGAGACCCAGTACTTC. Its translation: CASSRRTSGRSETQYF.

In its sample, this clonotype was seen a few times. This sequence joins TRBV12-3 or TRBV12-4 and TRBJ1-5; no reliable D call. The CDR3 contains 13 residues. With 4 bases removed from V and 3 bases from J, the gap between germline ends came to 7 bases. CDR3 residues: CASSYSHNQPQHF. The CDR3 region has the DNA TGTGCCAGCAGTTATAGTCACAATCAGCCCCAGCATTTT.